The 27 T cell receptor beta chains below were found in one sample sequenced in a study of cytomegalovirus exposure and HLA in healthy donors (dated by TCRdb to 2016 to 2017). The method was the immunoSEQ multiplex PCR assay. Here the immuneACCESS table is served through TCRdb, limited to in-frame sequences with V and J called. Missing clones are a known gap in these copies; in checked studies unresolved V genes cover under half, and the rest lacks a known reason. The sample table contains just under 75,000 clones; only one count was recorded for around 94% of them. The leading ten clones occupy 3.2% of the sample. The sequenced sample was PBMCs. Receptors were obtained from a woman under 30 in good health and CMV-seropositive.

The chain uses TRBV30 and TRBJ2-7, with 9 bases aligning to TRBD1. J was trimmed by 3 bases and V by 2 bases; bases with no gene match: 8. This CDR3 comprises 15 residues. The germline V gene has CDR1 GTSNPN and CDR2 SVGIG (reference sequence). CDR3 region: CAWSFPGTGFYEQYF. Written as DNA, the CDR3 is TGTGCCTGGAGTTTCCCCGGGACAGGGTTCTACGAGCAGTACTTC.

This chain uses TRBV7-9 with TRBJ2-1; D call uncertain. V dropped 1 base and J dropped 7 bases, with 8 bases sitting between them. From germline, CDR1 is SEHNR and CDR2 FQNEAQ (reference sequence). This CDR3 comprises 13 residues. In nucleotides, the CDR3 is TGTGCCAGCAGCTTAGTTGAGTCAAATGAGCAGTTCTTC. Its translation is CASSLVESNEQFF.

The chain is built from TRBV28 and TRBJ2-7; 9 bases match TRBD1. The J segment lost 2 bases and the V segment lost 6 bases, leaving 20 bases of the junction unmatched. The CDR3 is 19 amino acids. Germline V CDR1 and CDR2: MDHEN, SYDVKM. CDR3 region: CASRNGRDRVTSIPYEQYF. Here the CDR3 DNA reads TGTGCCAGCAGAAACGGTAGGGACAGGGTCACTTCCATACCCTACGAGCAGTACTTC.

The chain employs TRBV6-4 and TRBJ1-2; no reliable D call. Germline CDR1 is MRHNA and CDR2 is SNTAGT. The CDR3 runs to 15 residues. Trimming removed 0 bases from V and 1 base from J, with 9 bases in between. The CDR3 bases are TGTGCCAGCAGTGACTCAGGAGACCATAACTATGGCTACACCTTC. Encoded protein: CASSDSGDHNYGYTF.

The chain recombines TRBV5-1 with TRBJ1-1; 9 positions agree with TRBD1. Trimming cost V 0 bases and J 10 bases; bases outside gene matches: 7. Germline lookup yields CDR1 SGHRS and CDR2 YFSETQ. CDR3 size: 14 residues. CDR3 in amino acids: CASSLGGQGVAAFF. In DNA form, the CDR3 reads TGCGCCAGCAGCTTGGGGGGACAGGGCGTCGCAGCTTTCTTT.

V usage is TRBV28 and J usage is TRBJ2-7; tentatively, D is TRBD1 (6 bases). The CDR3 runs to 13 residues. Trimming left V 6 bases short and J 0 bases short, with 9 bases between. The V gene's germline CDR1 is MDHEN and CDR2 SYDVKM. The CDR3 DNA follows: TGTGCCAGCAGCCTGGACAGCTCCTACGAGCAGTACTTC. Protein: CASSLDSSYEQYF.

The CDR3 loop is CASSPRWTGTGYGYTF. Here the CDR3 DNA reads TGTGCCAGCAGCCCCCGGTGGACAGGGACCGGGTATGGCTACACCTTC. The chain links TRBV14 to TRBJ1-2; 8 nucleotides match TRBD1. V was pared by 4 bases and J by 5 bases, with 12 bases of the junction left unmatched. From germline, CDR1 is SGHDN and CDR2 FVKESK. This CDR3 has 16 residues.

The chain has TRBV4-2 and TRBJ2-7; 7 nucleotides align to TRBD1. The germline V gene encodes CDR1 LGHNA and CDR2 YNFKEQ. The CDR3 covers 14 residues. V lost 4 bases and J lost 1; bases outside the gene matches: 4. CDR3 loop: CASSPKTGSYEQYF. DNA for the CDR3: TGTGCCAGCAGCCCTAAGACAGGGTCCTACGAGCAGTACTTC.

This sequence joins TRBV10-1 and TRBJ2-5, with D maybe TRBD1 (5 bases). The V end lost 5 bases, the J end lost 9 bases, and 13 bases lay between the germline ends. This CDR3 comprises 12 residues. CDR1 and CDR2 (germline): WNHNN, SYGVQD (reference sequence). As DNA, the CDR3 is TGCGCCAGCAGTACAAACAGGATAGCCCAGTACTTC. Protein sequence: CASSTNRIAQYF.

This clone was seen a few times. V usage is TRBV2 and J usage is TRBJ2-2; no clear D gene. The germline gives CDR1 SNHLY, CDR2 FYNNEI. The CDR3 loop spans 11 amino acids. The chain's CDR3 is CGTANTGELFF. DNA of the CDR3: TGTGGAACAGCGAACACCGGGGAGCTGTTTTTT.

This clone was seen more than once but under ten times. V gene TRBV14 combines with J gene TRBJ1-3; the D gene is possibly TRBD1 (6 bases). Germline-derived CDR1 and CDR2 are SGHDN and FVKESK. Trimming took 7 bases from V and 4 from J, leaving 14 bases between them. The CDR3 loop spans 14 amino acids. The CDR3 DNA follows: TGTGCCAGCATGCAGACAGGATCGGGAAACACCATATATTTT. It translates to CASMQTGSGNTIYF.

This clone was picked up a small number of times. The chain uses TRBV25-1 and TRBJ2-7; TRBD1 aligns across 9 bases. Germline values: CDR1 MGHDK, CDR2 SYGVNS. J was trimmed by 5 bases and V by 4 bases; bases with no gene match: 9. The length of the CDR3 is 15 residues. The CDR3 nucleotides read TGTGCCAGCAGTGGGGCGGGGACAGGGTACGACGAGCAGTACTTC. Translation: CASSGAGTGYDEQYF.

The sample holds a few counts of this clone. The chain is built from TRBV18 and TRBJ1-2; D gene ambiguous. V gave up 0 bases and J gave up 3 bases, with 11 bases separating them. CDR1 is KGHSH and CDR2 is LQKENI in the germline V gene. There are 15 residues in the CDR3. This CDR3 reads CASSPPISDYYGYTF. In DNA form, the CDR3 reads TGTGCCAGCTCACCACCGATATCAGACTACTATGGCTACACCTTC.

The CDR3 here is CATSRWTSGGGPEQFF. Here the CDR3 DNA reads TGTGCCACCAGCAGATGGACTAGCGGGGGGGGTCCTGAGCAGTTCTTC. V and J are TRBV15 and TRBJ2-1; TRBD2 matches at 15 bases. The V and J ends lost 2 bases and 9 bases, in that order; junction bases with no gene match: 5. The CDR3 has 16 residues. The germline V gene encodes CDR1 LNHNV and CDR2 YYDKDF (reference sequence).

The CDR3 bases are TGCGCCAGCAGCTTGGACCTTAGCGGGAACTTTTGGACAGATACGCAGTATTTT. Translation: CASSLDLSGNFWTDTQYF. V is TRBV5-1 and J is TRBJ2-3; 8 bases are a match to TRBD2. Germline V lookup: CDR1 SGHRS, CDR2 YFSETQ. After removal of 0 bases from V and 3 bases from J, the junction contained 12 bases not matched to a gene. The CDR3 contains 18 residues.

The chain joins TRBV28 to TRBJ1-2; D remains ambiguous. The length of the CDR3 is 16 residues. CDR1 and CDR2 from the germline V gene are MDHEN and SYDVKM. Trimming took off 5 bases at V and 4 bases at J, with 20 bases between the two ends. CDR3 residues: CASSPLAHLGLYGYTF. DNA for the CDR3: TGTGCCAGCAGTCCCCTCGCTCACTTGGGCCTCTATGGCTACACCTTC.

This chain uses TRBV5-6 with TRBJ2-3; TRBD2 agrees at 8 bases. This CDR3 comprises 14 residues. The germline V gene encodes CDR1 SGHDT and CDR2 YYEEEE. Trimming at V came to 4 bases and at J to 4 bases, leaving 5 bases not matched to a gene. CDR3 sequence (DNA): TGTGCCAGCAGCCTCAGGACTAGCTCAGATACGCAGTATTTT. As protein: CASSLRTSSDTQYF.

CDR3 residues: CAISGQGENNEQFF. CDR3 in DNA: TGTGCCATCAGTGGACAGGGAGAGAACAATGAGCAGTTCTTC. The rearrangement uses TRBV10-3 and TRBJ2-1; 7 positions agree with TRBD1. The V and J ends lost 4 bases and 5 bases, in that order; junction bases with no gene match: 5. This CDR3 comprises 14 residues. Germline CDR1 is ENHRY and CDR2 is SYGVKD.

This clone has a single count. The rearrangement uses TRBV13 and TRBJ2-1, with 8 bases lining up with TRBD2. This CDR3 comprises 15 residues. With 0 bases clipped from V and 6 bases from J, the junction kept 4 bases outside the gene matches. Germline-derived CDR1 and CDR2 are PRHDT and FYEKMQ (reference sequence). CDR3 DNA: TGTGCCAGCAGCTTAGGGGGGCTAGCGGGCAATGAGCAGTTCTTC. This gives the protein CASSLGGLAGNEQFF.

This sequence joins TRBV6-6 and TRBJ2-5; 9 bases line up with TRBD1. CDR1 is MNHNY and CDR2 is SVGAGI in the germline V gene (reference sequence). The CDR3 covers 14 residues. The V and J ends lost 5 bases and 7 bases, in that order; junction bases with no gene match: 8. The CDR3 coding sequence is TGTGCCAGCAGTAACCGGGACAGGGTTGGGACCCAGTACTTC. Residues: CASSNRDRVGTQYF.

The chain uses TRBV5-1 and TRBJ1-2, with 9 positions matching TRBD1. Per germline, CDR1 SGHRS and CDR2 YFSETQ. The CDR3 totals 12 residues. V was clipped by 3 bases and J by 11 bases; unmatched bases: 5. The CDR3 here is CASSSGTGWYTF. The DNA of the CDR3 is TGCGCCAGCAGCTCCGGGACAGGGTGGTACACCTTC.

The chain employs TRBV6-6 and TRBJ1-3, with 10 bases aligning to TRBD1. The CDR3 has 15 residues. Germline lookup yields CDR1 MNHNY and CDR2 SVGAGI (reference sequence). The V segment lost 0 bases and the J segment 8 bases; nucleotides outside the gene matches: 4. CDR3 sequence: CASSYSRDRGDTIYF. CDR3 nucleotide sequence: TGTGCCAGCAGTTACTCGAGGGACAGGGGTGACACCATATATTTT.

The chain is built from TRBV18 and TRBJ2-1; 7 nucleotides match TRBD1. Germline CDR1 reads KGHSH; CDR2 reads LQKENI. The CDR3 has 15 residues. The V gene end was trimmed by 1 base and the J gene end by 5 bases; junction bases not matched to a gene: 5. The CDR3 is CASSPQGTVNNEQFF. In nucleotides, the CDR3 is TGTGCCAGCTCACCACAAGGGACAGTTAACAATGAGCAGTTCTTC.

This clone was picked up one time. The rearrangement uses TRBV2 and TRBJ1-2, with 8 bases matching TRBD1. The CDR3 length is 15 residues. Germline loops: CDR1 SNHLY, CDR2 FYNNEI. J gave up 2 bases and V 7 bases, and 9 bases lay outside the gene matches. The CDR3 DNA reads TGTGCCAGCACCGGACAGGGATCTGTGAACTATGGCTACACCTTC. It is translated as CASTGQGSVNYGYTF. Full variable domain (missing parts from reference TRBV2 and TRBJ1-2): EPEVTQTPSHQVTQMGQEVILRCVPISNHLYFYWYRQILGQKVEFLVSFYNNEISEKSEIFDDQFSVERPDGSNFTLKIRSTKLEDSAMYFCASTGQGSVNYGYTFGSGTRLTVV.

The chain links TRBV6-1 to TRBJ2-7, with 8 nucleotides matching TRBD2. The V gene's germline CDR1 is MNHNS and CDR2 SASEGT. This CDR3 comprises 19 residues. V lost 3 bases and J lost 2; bases outside the gene matches: 18. The CDR3 DNA reads TGTGCCAGCAGTGAGGGCGCGGGGCAAGCGGGAGTTTCTGCCTACGAGCAGTACTTC. As protein: CASSEGAGQAGVSAYEQYF.

The chain joins TRBV4-1 to TRBJ2-5, with TRBD2 identical over 13 bases. The length of the CDR3 is 16 residues. V lost 3 bases, J lost 5 bases, and 6 bases stayed unmatched. The germline CDR1 and CDR2 sequences are MGHRA and YSYEKL. CDR3 nucleotides: TGCGCCAGCAGCCAGAATTTACTAGCGGGAGGGGAGACCCAGTACTTC. Amino acids: CASSQNLLAGGETQYF.

The genes are TRBV10-3 and TRBJ2-7; 11 positions match TRBD2. CDR1 and CDR2 (germline): ENHRY, SYGVKD. Unmatched junction bases numbered 8, after V lost 6 bases and J lost 1 base. This CDR3 region has 16 residues. CDR3 DNA: TGTGCCATCAGGGCTAGCGGGGGGATGTCGTCCTACGAGCAGTACTTC. This codes for CAIRASGGMSSYEQYF.